This T cell receptor beta chain was recovered during a study of blood T cell repertoires in COVID-19. This CDR3 has 16 residues. V dropped 0 bases and J dropped 4 bases, with 13 bases sitting between them. CDR1 and CDR2 from the germline V gene are ENHRY and SYGVKD. Clones were sequenced by immunoSEQ multiplex PCR, and TCRdb holds only the in-frame ones, with some missing. Among tens of thousands of clones listed, 70% to 80% were seen once. Specimen: peripheral blood. This clonotype originated in a man aged 60-69 years with active or convalescent COVID-19. The chain has TRBV10-3 and TRBJ1-5; a weak D match, TRBD1 (6 bases). The CDR3 loop reads CAISESPTGDNQPQHF. Here the CDR3 DNA reads TGTGCCATCAGTGAGTCCCCGACAGGTGATAATCAGCCCCAGCATTTT.